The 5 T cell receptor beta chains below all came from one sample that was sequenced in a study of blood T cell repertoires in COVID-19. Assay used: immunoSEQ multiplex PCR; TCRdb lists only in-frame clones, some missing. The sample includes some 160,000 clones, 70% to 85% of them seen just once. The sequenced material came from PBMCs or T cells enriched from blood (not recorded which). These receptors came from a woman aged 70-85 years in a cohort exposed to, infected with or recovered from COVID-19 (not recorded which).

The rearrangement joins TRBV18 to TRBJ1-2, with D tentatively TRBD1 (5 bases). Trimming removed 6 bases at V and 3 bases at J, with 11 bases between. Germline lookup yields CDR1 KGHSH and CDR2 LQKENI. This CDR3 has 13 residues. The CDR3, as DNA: TGTGCCAGCTCGCCTGACAGAGACTATGGCTACACCTTC. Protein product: CASSPDRDYGYTF. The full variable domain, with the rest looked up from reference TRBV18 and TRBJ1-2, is NAGVMQNPRHLVRRRGQEARLRCSPMKGHSHVYWYRQLPEEGLKFMVYLQKENIIDESGMPKERFSAEFPKEGPSILRIQQVVRGDSAAYFCASSPDRDYGYTFGSGTRLTVV.

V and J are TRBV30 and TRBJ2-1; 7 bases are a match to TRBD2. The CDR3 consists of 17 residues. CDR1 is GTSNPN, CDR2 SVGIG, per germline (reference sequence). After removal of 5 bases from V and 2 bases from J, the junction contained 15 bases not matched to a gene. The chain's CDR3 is CAWDPTPLARTYNEQFF. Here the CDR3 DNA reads TGTGCCTGGGACCCCACCCCACTAGCGCGGACCTACAATGAGCAGTTCTTC.

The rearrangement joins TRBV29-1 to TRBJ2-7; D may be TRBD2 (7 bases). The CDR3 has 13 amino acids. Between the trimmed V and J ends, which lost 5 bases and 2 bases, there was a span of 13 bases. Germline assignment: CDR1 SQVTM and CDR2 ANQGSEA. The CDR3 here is CSVQGGGTYEQYF. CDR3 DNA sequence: TGCAGCGTTCAAGGGGGGGGCACCTACGAGCAGTACTTC.

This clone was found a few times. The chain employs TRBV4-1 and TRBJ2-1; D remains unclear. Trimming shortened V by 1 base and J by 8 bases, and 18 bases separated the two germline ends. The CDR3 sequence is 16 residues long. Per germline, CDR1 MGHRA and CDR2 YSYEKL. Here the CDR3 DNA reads TGCGCCAGCAGCCAAGTATTACTGCGCCTCTCCGATGAGCAGTTCTTC. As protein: CASSQVLLRLSDEQFF.

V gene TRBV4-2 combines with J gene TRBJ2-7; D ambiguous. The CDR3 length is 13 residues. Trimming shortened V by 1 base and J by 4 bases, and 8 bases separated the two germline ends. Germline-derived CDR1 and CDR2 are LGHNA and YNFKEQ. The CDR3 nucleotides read TGTGCCAGCAGCCAAGGCGACGGGTACGAGCAGTACTTC. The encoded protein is CASSQGDGYEQYF.